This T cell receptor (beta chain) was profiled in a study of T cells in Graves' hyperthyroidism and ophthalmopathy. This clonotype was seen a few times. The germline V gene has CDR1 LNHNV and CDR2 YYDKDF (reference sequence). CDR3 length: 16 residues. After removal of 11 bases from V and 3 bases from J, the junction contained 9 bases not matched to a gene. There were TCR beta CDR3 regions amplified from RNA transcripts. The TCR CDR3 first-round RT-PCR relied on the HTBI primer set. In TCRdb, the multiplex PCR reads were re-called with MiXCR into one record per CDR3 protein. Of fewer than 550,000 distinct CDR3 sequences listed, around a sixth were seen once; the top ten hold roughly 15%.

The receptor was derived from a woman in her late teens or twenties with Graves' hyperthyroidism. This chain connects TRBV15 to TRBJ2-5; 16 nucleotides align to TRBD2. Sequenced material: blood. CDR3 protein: CASGEGLAGGEETQYF. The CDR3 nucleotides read TGTGCCTCCGGAGAGGGACTAGCGGGAGGGGAAGAGACCCAGTACTTC.